This T cell receptor beta chain stems from a study of blood T cell repertoires in COVID-19 (dated by TCRdb to 2019 to 2021). Study-level background: ImmuneRACE Cohort 3 recovered participants were defined by two consecutive negative NP/OP PCR tests, healthcare professional clearance, or symptom resolution. The sample metadata nearly always contained a de-identified subject ID, COVID-19 status, age in years and sex. The repertoires were made available in a free public database intended to serve as a resource for research on the immune response to SARS-CoV-2. HLA class I and class II types, where available, came from metadata supplied by the sample provider rather than from assay-based typing. The samples were drawn from two sources: the first 160 participants of the ongoing ImmuneRACE study, and over 1,000 subjects contributed by 6 global collaborators. Subjects who had been exposed to COVID-19, were actively infected with it, or had recovered from it provided the deeply sampled blood TCRbeta repertoires that made up the dataset. The material from the prospective study consisted of cDNA or gDNA derived from T cells, B-cell-depleted T cells, or PBMCs. The collaborator samples originated in the United States, Italy and Spain and spanned the acute and convalescent phases of COVID-19.

Broad study findings and their caveats: The quantity of clinical and demographic metadata differed by source and by participant and was supplied without curation.

A note on this clone: The antigen it binds to is not known. One base away there is no much larger clone; base qualities are not given.

Participants in the prospective study were aged roughly 18 to 100 years, lived in approximately 26 United States geographic areas, and enrolled through a virtual design. In the prospective study, cohorts were assigned on the basis of participant-reported clinical history obtained from a screening survey and a study questionnaire. In the prospective study, whole blood, serum and a nasopharyngeal or oropharyngeal swab were collected from each participant by mobile phlebotomists. Participants in the prospective study had the option to provide additional blood draws and questionnaires over a roughly two-month period. Blood samples from the prospective study were shipped frozen or at room temperature prior to DNA extraction. The immunoSEQ Assay, a bias-controlled multiplex PCR, was used to amplify TCRbeta CDR3 regions from genomic DNA. The authors' analysis ran thus. Nucleated cell counts per sample were estimated from amplification of reference gene primers within the assay. To quantify the absolute abundance of each unique TCRbeta CDR3 rearrangement, sequence reads were collapsed and filtered. For each sample, productive Simpson clonality was calculated by taking the square root of Simpson's diversity index across productive rearrangements. The source is immuneACCESS, and TCRdb retained only in-frame sequences with V and J called. Part of the clones is not carried over; for the studies checked, unresolved V genes explain less than half of this, and the remainder is unexplained. The V and J calls and clone size were taken over from that table, and D and trimming were inferred from the DNA. The sample table contains roughly 210,000 clones; only one count was recorded for more than 75% of them. The biggest ten clones account for 7.2% of the sample.

The CDR3 runs 19 residues from the cysteine to the phenylalanine. Only the CDR3 DNA stays, 57 bases, in frame from base 1. Unmatched junction bases come to 10, with V trimmed by 2 bases and J by 1 base. Sequences SGHTA (CDR1) and FQGTGA (CDR2) are obtained from the germline V gene. The clonotype originates from a man in his thirties or forties in a cohort exposed to, infected with or recovered from COVID-19 (not recorded which). Sequencing input: PBMCs or T cells enriched from blood (not recorded which). The V gene is TRBV7-3 and the J gene is TRBJ1-4; a stretch of 10 junction bases matches TRBD1. The DNA sequence is given as TGTGCCAGCAGCTTAGTCCGACAGGGGGCACGGGAAACTAATGAAAAACTGTTTTTT. This codes for CASSLVRQGARETNEKLFF. Reference TRBV7-3 and TRBJ1-4 genes cover what lies past the CDR3, so the full variable domain is GAGVSQTPSNKVTEKGKYVELRCDPISGHTALYWYRQSLGQGPEFLIYFQGTGAADDSGLPNDRFFAVRPEGSVSTLKIQRTERGDSAVYLCASSLVRQGARETNEKLFFGSGTQLSVL.